This T cell receptor beta chain emerged from a study of shared clonotypes between healthy human individuals. V dropped 7 bases and J dropped 5 bases, with 17 bases sitting between them. The CDR3 loop spans 15 amino acids. Germline V gene sequence: CDR1 LNHDA, CDR2 SQIVND (reference sequence). Sequenced by immunoSEQ multiplex PCR; TCRdb stores in-frame clones only, minus some. The sample lists fewer than 850,000 clones; 72% were seen once. The source of this sequence is a woman aged 25-40 years in good health. The sample comprised memory CD4+ T cells sorted from blood. Subset here: CD45RA-negative fraction. V usage is TRBV19 and J usage is TRBJ1-4, with D perhaps TRBD1 (5 bases). The CDR3 sequence is CASMPGGAPNEKLFF. In DNA, the CDR3 is TGTGCCAGTATGCCGGGCGGGGCTCCAAATGAAAAACTGTTTTTT.